The 27 T cell receptor beta chains listed next were all sequenced from one sample in a study of post-analysis software for immune sequencing data. These receptors are not linked to any known antigen. TCR beta libraries were prepared from cDNA with unique molecular identifiers. TCRdb used MiXCR to reprocess the PCR reads, holding one entry per CDR3 protein. Of fewer than 700,000 distinct CDR3 sequences detected, around 44% appear once; the ten largest clones hold under 2%. Regarding the study as a whole: Patients carried 5 or 6 TRBV segments more frequently than controls did, and TRBV5-6, TRBV5-1 and TRBV20-1 were among them.

Sequencing was done on a sample of blood. The source is a girl aged 10 to 17 with multiple sclerosis.

V and J are TRBV12-3 or TRBV12-4 and TRBJ1-2; the D gene is possibly TRBD1 (6 bases). CDR3 size: 15 residues. The ends were cut back, 8 bases at V and 5 bases at J, with 21 bases in the middle. The CDR3 reads CASGTLEGDRYGYTF. For the CDR3, the DNA is TGTGCCAGCGGTACCCTCGAGGGGGATAGGTATGGCTACACCTTC.

The chain employs TRBV5-1 and TRBJ2-7; 9 bases match TRBD1. Losses at the gene ends were 3 bases for V and 3 bases for J; bases not matched to a gene: 7. This CDR3 spans 15 amino acids. Germline lookup yields CDR1 SGHRS and CDR2 YFSETQ. CDR3 loop: CASSWTGDISYEQYF. DNA of the CDR3: TGCGCCAGCAGCTGGACAGGGGATATTAGCTACGAGCAGTACTTC.

The genes are TRBV5-6 and TRBJ1-6; D remains unclear. CDR1 is SGHDT, CDR2 YYEEEE, per germline. The CDR3 spans 13 residues. The V gene lost 4 bases and the J gene lost 0 bases, with 2 bases spanning the gap. As DNA, the CDR3 is TGTGCCAGCAGCCGCTCCTATAATTCACCCCTCCACTTT. Protein product: CASSRSYNSPLHF.

The V and J genes are TRBV12-3 or TRBV12-4 and TRBJ2-7; TRBD2 matches 8 bases. With 6 bases clipped from V and 3 bases from J, the junction kept 4 bases outside the gene matches. The length of the CDR3 is 13 residues. CDR3 loop: CASRGTRDYEQYF. The CDR3 nucleotides are TGTGCCAGCAGGGGGACTAGGGACTACGAGCAGTACTTC.

This chain links TRBV12-3 or TRBV12-4 with TRBJ1-1, with 7 positions matching TRBD1. V was pared by 6 bases and J by 11 bases, with 9 bases of the junction left unmatched. This CDR3 region has 12 residues. The CDR3 spells CASSPRGVWAFF. The CDR3 bases are TGTGCCAGCAGCCCCAGGGGGGTGTGGGCTTTCTTT.

This rearrangement joins TRBV5-5 to TRBJ2-4, with 8 bases matching TRBD2. V gave up 4 bases and J gave up 0 bases; unmatched junction bases: 3. This CDR3 is built from 15 residues. Germline assignment: CDR1 SGHKS and CDR2 YYEKEE (reference sequence). The CDR3 protein is CASSISGVAKNIQYF. CDR3 bases: TGTGCCAGCAGCATTAGCGGGGTAGCCAAAAACATTCAGTACTTC.

This clonotype was seen just once. The rearrangement links TRBV12-3 or TRBV12-4 to TRBJ2-3; D may correspond to TRBD1 or TRBD2 (6 bases each). Deletions cut 6 bases from V and 0 bases from J, with 16 bases between. The CDR3 is 16 residues long. This CDR3 is CASRPPGALSTDTQYF. Here the CDR3 DNA reads TGTGCCAGCAGACCCCCGGGGGCCCTTAGCACAGATACGCAGTATTTT.

This chain joins TRBV7-6 and TRBJ2-1; 10 bases align to TRBD2. The V and J ends lost 6 bases and 3 bases, in that order; junction bases with no gene match: 11. Germline CDR1 reads SGHVS; CDR2 reads FNYEAQ. This CDR3 is built from 17 residues. CDR3 sequence reads: CASSPISGGLNYNEQFF. In DNA form, the CDR3 reads TGTGCCAGCAGTCCTATTAGCGGGGGGCTTAACTACAATGAGCAGTTCTTC.

V is TRBV10-3 and J is TRBJ2-7; D gene unclear. The V gene lost 5 bases and the J gene lost 7 bases, with 18 bases spanning the gap. Germline CDR1 ENHRY, CDR2 SYGVKD. The CDR3 covers 14 residues. CDR3 sequence (DNA): TGTGCCATCAGTCGCCCGCGGTCGTTAGGGGAGCAGTACTTC. It translates to CAISRPRSLGEQYF.

The J gene is TRBJ1-3, the V gene TRBV7-9, with a weak D call TRBD1 (6 bases). CDR1 and CDR2 from the germline V gene are SEHNR and FQNEAQ (reference sequence). The CDR3 is made up of 17 amino acids. Trimming pared 5 bases from V and 0 bases from J, leaving 17 bases between. The CDR3 is CASSPKTGLRSGNTIYF. CDR3 nucleotides: TGTGCCAGCAGCCCTAAGACAGGTCTCCGCTCTGGAAACACCATATATTTT.

J is TRBJ2-1 and V is TRBV5-1; D uncertain. CDR3 length equals 13 residues. Germline CDR1 SGHRS, CDR2 YFSETQ. V was trimmed by 2 bases and J by 8 bases, leaving 11 bases between them. CDR3: CASSFRDFDEQFF. CDR3 in DNA: TGCGCCAGCAGCTTTCGAGATTTCGATGAGCAGTTCTTC.

The chain combines TRBV7-8 with TRBJ2-1; D is tentatively TRBD1 or TRBD2 (5 bases each). The germline V and J ends were trimmed by 1 base and 4 bases, with 23 bases remaining between them. Germline V gene sequence: CDR1 SGHVS, CDR2 FQNEAQ. The CDR3 contains 19 residues. The CDR3: CASSLGPLNSGPNYNEQFF. The CDR3 DNA follows: TGTGCCAGCAGCTTAGGACCCCTAAATTCGGGACCGAATTACAATGAGCAGTTCTTC.

The chain has TRBV12-3 or TRBV12-4 and TRBJ1-2; a possible D gene is TRBD1 (5 bases). V shed 3 bases and J shed 4 bases, with 12 bases lying between them. This CDR3 is built from 14 residues. This CDR3 reads CASSFDSFIYGYTF. The CDR3 region has the DNA TGTGCCAGCAGTTTTGACAGCTTCATCTATGGCTACACCTTC.

Regarding this clonotype: A clone one base away is much larger, so this may be a read error. This chain connects TRBV5-1 to TRBJ2-1; perhaps TRBD2 as D (6 bases). Trimming removed 4 bases from V and 13 bases from J, with 18 bases in between. CDR3 size: 13 residues. The germline V gene has CDR1 SGHRS and CDR2 YFSETQ. The CDR3 bases are TGCGCCAGCAGCCAAAGGACGGGAGAGACCCAGTTCTTC. Amino acid sequence: CASSQRTGETQFF.

This clonotype was seen only once. The chain joins TRBV28 to TRBJ2-1, with a possible D match to TRBD1 (5 bases). This CDR3 contains 12 residues. The germline V and J ends were trimmed by 4 bases and 10 bases, with 11 bases remaining between them. Germline V gene sequence: CDR1 MDHEN, CDR2 SYDVKM. The CDR3 DNA reads as TGTGCCAGCAGTTCCTTTAAGGGGGAGCAGTTCTTC. Translated: CASSSFKGEQFF.

This clonotype was observed a handful of times. The chain is built from TRBV10-3 and TRBJ2-3; TRBD2 matches 8 bases. CDR1 and CDR2 (germline): ENHRY, SYGVKD. CDR3 length: 17 amino acids. V trimming: 8 bases; J trimming: 1 base; junction bases outside the gene matches: 14. The CDR3 region has the DNA TGTGCCATCTCAGCAATTGTGACGGGAGGGGGCACAGATACGCAGTATTTT. Encoded protein: CAISAIVTGGGTDTQYF.

DNA of the CDR3: TGCGCCAGCAGCCTGGGAGGAGGGTCTAGCGGGTTTGGGGACTACGAGCAGTACTTC. It translates to CASSLGGGSSGFGDYEQYF. The chain combines TRBV4-1 with TRBJ2-4, with TRBD2 matching over 8 bases. TRBJ2-7 explains the end of the DNA better; the J call may be wrong. The length of the CDR3 is 19 residues. The V gene's germline CDR1 is MGHRA and CDR2 YSYEKL.

The genes are TRBV2 and TRBJ2-1; 8 nucleotides match TRBD2. Losses at the gene ends were 5 bases for V and 1 base for J; bases not matched to a gene: 7. Germline V lookup: CDR1 SNHLY, CDR2 FYNNEI. The CDR3 is made up of 16 amino acids. CDR3: CASSPKAGGSYNEQFF. CDR3 nucleotide sequence: TGTGCCAGCAGTCCCAAGGCGGGAGGTTCCTACAATGAGCAGTTCTTC.

The chain recombines TRBV7-6 with TRBJ2-3; 10 nucleotides match TRBD2. The germline CDR1 and CDR2 sequences are SGHVS and FNYEAQ. The trim removed 5 bases at V and 6 bases at J, leaving 8 bases unmatched. This CDR3 contains 15 residues. The CDR3 loop is CASSPQREGQDTQYF. CDR3 sequence (DNA): TGTGCCAGCAGCCCTCAGCGGGAGGGCCAGGATACGCAGTATTTT.

Remarks on this clonotype: Relative to the germline gene, one junction end is altered; a read error may explain this. The chain recombines TRBV5-1 with TRBJ2-3; 7 positions agree with TRBD2. The CDR3 is 15 residues long. Germline V gives CDR1 SGHRS, CDR2 YFSETQ. DNA of the CDR3: TGTGCCAGCAGCTTGGCGGCAGGGAGGGCAGATACGCAGTATTTT. Translated: CASSLAAGRADTQYF.

Many counts were recorded for this clonotype. The CDR3 coding sequence is TGTGCCAGCAGCCTCGACAGGGGTCAGCCCCAGCATTTT. Amino acid sequence: CASSLDRGQPQHF. The genes are TRBV5-6 and TRBJ1-5; 8 nucleotides match TRBD1. Germline values: CDR1 SGHDT, CDR2 YYEEEE. Trimming at V came to 4 bases and at J to 6 bases, leaving 3 bases not matched to a gene. The length of the CDR3 is 13 residues.

The chain carries TRBV12-3 or TRBV12-4 and TRBJ2-1; the D gene is possibly TRBD2 (6 bases). Trimming removed 7 bases at V and 4 bases at J, with 17 bases between. The CDR3 totals 15 residues. CDR3 nucleotides: TGTGCCAGCATCAAATCCGGGACTTCGTACAATGAGCAGTTCTTC. Protein: CASIKSGTSYNEQFF.

In this sample, this clonotype turned up a few times. The chain couples TRBV7-2 to TRBJ2-7; D ambiguous. The better agreement between TRBJ2-5 and the DNA end casts doubt on the J call. Germline lookup yields CDR1 SGHTA and CDR2 FQGNSA. The length of the CDR3 is 13 residues. DNA for the CDR3: TGTGCCAGCAGGCTGGCGGAGAGGGAGACCCAGTACTTC. Translation gives CASRLAERETQYF.

This clonotype was detected a few times. The chain recombines TRBV12-3 or TRBV12-4 with TRBJ1-1, with 8 bases identical to TRBD1. V lost 6 bases and J lost 0; bases outside the gene matches: 18. The CDR3 length is 19 residues. The CDR3, as DNA: TGTGCCAGCAGACGAACAGGGGGAAGGGGCCTAATGGTGAACACTGAAGCTTTCTTT. This sequence encodes CASRRTGGRGLMVNTEAFF.

This clonotype was seen a few times. CDR3 in amino acids: CAISEGRGGPGYTF. CDR3 nucleotide sequence: TGTGCCATCAGTGAGGGCAGGGGTGGTCCTGGCTACACCTTC. The chain uses TRBV10-3 and TRBJ1-2, with D maybe TRBD1 (6 bases). V lost 2 bases and J lost 7, with 14 bases in between. This CDR3 spans 14 amino acids. The V gene's germline CDR1 is ENHRY and CDR2 SYGVKD.

The J gene is TRBJ1-2, the V gene TRBV6-5; D gene unclear. Deletions cut 0 bases from V and 5 bases from J, with 13 bases between. The CDR3 has 15 amino acids. Germline CDR1 MNHEY, CDR2 SVGAGI. CDR3 region: CASSYSLRPRYGYTF. The CDR3 DNA follows: TGTGCCAGCAGTTACTCGCTGAGGCCCCGTTATGGCTACACCTTC.

V gene TRBV29-1 combines with J gene TRBJ2-7; the D gene could be TRBD1 or TRBD2 (5 bases each). The closer fit of TRBJ2-5 to the DNA end suggests the J call may be wrong. Looked up from germline, CDR1 is SQVTM and CDR2 is ANQGSEA. The CDR3 is 12 residues long. The CDR3 DNA reads as TGCAGCGTCAGCAGGGAGCGCGAGACCCAGTACTTC. It encodes CSVSRERETQYF.